These 19 T cell receptor beta chains were all obtained from the same sample, sequenced in a study of response to subunit inactivated influenza vaccine. MiXCR, applied by TCRdb to the RT-PCR reads, yields one record per CDR3 protein. The top ten clones hold less than 2.5% of a sample with about half a million distinct CDR3 sequences, over 25% of them seen once. Sample: CD4+ T cells sorted from PBMCs, taken roughly 5 days after vaccination. The receptors derive from a man aged 45-60 years who received an inactivated influenza vaccine.

This clonotype was counted ten times or more. The chain employs TRBV12-3 or TRBV12-4 and TRBJ2-1, with D perhaps TRBD2 (5 bases). Trimming pared 3 bases from V and 7 bases from J, leaving 13 bases between. The CDR3 sequence is 14 residues long. The CDR3 sequence is CASSFAGVGNEQFF. DNA of the CDR3: TGTGCCAGCAGTTTTGCCGGGGTGGGTAATGAGCAGTTCTTC.

This chain connects TRBV9 to TRBJ2-1; 10 nucleotides agree with TRBD2. The CDR3 covers 18 residues. CDR1 is SGDLS and CDR2 is YYNGEE in the germline V gene. J gave up 2 bases and V 3 bases, and 11 bases lay outside the gene matches. The CDR3 sequence is CASSAPYSGGRTYNEQFF. CDR3 nucleotides: TGTGCCAGCAGCGCCCCATATAGCGGGGGGCGTACCTACAATGAGCAGTTCTTC.

V gene TRBV20-1 combines with J gene TRBJ2-7; tentatively, D is TRBD2 (5 bases). Germline CDR1 is DFQATT and CDR2 is SNEGSKA (reference sequence). V lost 6 bases and J 3 bases, leaving 12 bases between the germline ends. The CDR3 runs 12 residues. This CDR3 reads CSATDEGYEQYF. CDR3 in DNA: TGCAGTGCAACCGACGAGGGCTACGAGCAGTACTTC.

The chain is built from TRBV12-3 or TRBV12-4 and TRBJ1-5, with TRBD1 as a possible D gene (6 bases). CDR3 length equals 15 residues. With 5 bases removed from V and 2 bases from J, the gap between germline ends came to 13 bases. Here the CDR3 DNA reads TGTGCCAGCAGTACATCCCCAGGGGGCAATCAGCCCCAGCATTTT. This sequence encodes CASSTSPGGNQPQHF.

This clonotype was seen ten or more times. DNA for the CDR3: TGTGCCATCAGTGAGTCGGCAGCCTCCTCTGGAAACACCATATATTTT. It specifies CAISESAASSGNTIYF. The rearrangement links TRBV10-3 to TRBJ1-3; no firm D call. The CDR3 consists of 16 residues. CDR1 and CDR2 (germline): ENHRY, SYGVKD. The V end was cut by 0 bases, the J end by 0 bases, with 9 bases between.

This rearrangement joins TRBV6-2 or TRBV6-3 to TRBJ1-1, with a tentative D call TRBD1 (6 bases). Germline assignment: CDR1 MNHEY and CDR2 SVGEGT. Trimming took off 4 bases at V and 2 bases at J, with 17 bases between the two ends. This CDR3 comprises 16 residues. Here the CDR3 reads CASSSYPGRGNTEAFF. The DNA for the CDR3 is TGTGCCAGCAGTTCGTATCCTGGCAGGGGAAACACTGAAGCTTTCTTT.

The chain uses TRBV7-9 and TRBJ2-3; a possible D gene is TRBD1 (6 bases). This CDR3 is built from 15 residues. Between the trimmed V and J ends, which lost 4 bases and 6 bases, there was a span of 17 bases. Germline V lookup: CDR1 SEHNR, CDR2 FQNEAQ (reference sequence). The chain's CDR3 is CASSYTGNRPDTQYF. For the CDR3, the DNA is TGTGCCAGCAGCTATACAGGGAACCGACCGGATACGCAGTATTTT.

This rearrangement joins TRBV10-2 to TRBJ2-7; D not resolved. V was pared by 6 bases and J by 0 bases, with 15 bases between. Germline lookup yields CDR1 WSHSY and CDR2 SAAADI. CDR3 length equals 15 residues. The CDR3 protein is CASRPDSTRSYEQYF. As DNA, the CDR3 is TGCGCCAGCAGGCCAGACTCGACCCGCTCCTACGAGCAGTACTTC.

This clonotype was found a few times. This chain uses TRBV20-1 with TRBJ2-5; 9 bases match TRBD2. V was clipped by 3 bases and J by 7 bases; unmatched bases: 12. This CDR3 has 15 amino acids. CDR1 DFQATT and CDR2 SNEGSKA come from the germline V gene (reference sequence). Written as DNA, the CDR3 is TGCAGTGCTAGGTTCTCTAGCGGGGCCCCGGGGACCCAGTACTTC. Amino acids: CSARFSSGAPGTQYF.

The gene calls are TRBV7-8 and TRBJ2-7, with TRBD1 as a possible D gene (6 bases). Trimming took 5 bases from V and 6 from J, leaving 14 bases between them. CDR3 length: 13 amino acids. Germline CDR1 SGHVS, CDR2 FQNEAQ. The CDR3 here is CASSPGHQSEQYF. CDR3 in DNA: TGTGCCAGCAGCCCGGGACATCAGAGCGAGCAGTACTTC.

This clonotype was seen many times. The genes are TRBV12-3 or TRBV12-4 and TRBJ2-1; the match to TRBD1 covers 9 bases. The CDR3 sequence is 18 residues long. Trimming took 0 bases from V and 7 from J; bases not matched to a gene: 13. The CDR3 region is CASSLAKIWDRELNEQFF. Here the CDR3 DNA reads TGTGCCAGCAGTTTAGCGAAAATCTGGGACAGGGAATTGAATGAGCAGTTCTTC.

The chain combines TRBV5-5 with TRBJ2-7; possibly TRBD1 for D (5 bases). V was clipped by 2 bases and J by 3 bases, with 12 bases between them. CDR3 length: 14 amino acids. The germline V gene encodes CDR1 SGHKS and CDR2 YYEKEE (reference sequence). The CDR3 loop reads CASSFFQGGYEQYF. Here the CDR3 DNA reads TGTGCCAGCAGCTTTTTCCAGGGTGGCTACGAGCAGTACTTC.

This rearrangement joins TRBV20-1 to TRBJ2-3, with a tentative D call TRBD2 (6 bases). Trimming removed 6 bases at V and 5 bases at J, with 15 bases between. The length of the CDR3 is 13 residues. From germline, CDR1 is DFQATT and CDR2 SNEGSKA (reference sequence). CDR3 in amino acids: CSAHRENGDTQYF. Written as DNA, the CDR3 is TGCAGTGCGCATCGGGAGAATGGAGATACGCAGTATTTT.

This sequence joins TRBV28 and TRBJ2-3; D is perhaps TRBD1 (6 bases). The CDR3 totals 17 residues. Trimming took 1 base from V and 2 from J, leaving 16 bases between them. Looked up from germline, CDR1 is MDHEN and CDR2 is SYDVKM. CDR3 nucleotide sequence: TGTGCCAGCAGTTTATCAGGGGCAGCGGTCGACACAGATACGCAGTATTTT. Translation gives CASSLSGAAVDTDTQYF.

This clonotype appeared a few times. The rearrangement joins TRBV12-3 or TRBV12-4 to TRBJ1-2; no clear D. The CDR3 is 14 amino acids. Trimming took 5 bases from V and 8 from J, leaving 18 bases between them. DNA for the CDR3: TGTGCCAGCAGTCCTGGCCCGGACCGGCGGGGCTACACCTTC. The encoded protein is CASSPGPDRRGYTF.

The chain carries TRBV4-3 and TRBJ2-1; D not resolved. The CDR3 is 13 amino acids. The germline V gene has CDR1 LGHNA and CDR2 YSLEER. V was cut by 0 bases and J by 7 bases, with 7 bases left in between. In DNA form, the CDR3 reads TGCGCCAGCAGCCAAGATACGAGAAATGAGCAGTTCTTC. Protein product: CASSQDTRNEQFF.

This clonotype appeared once. The rearrangement joins TRBV3-1 to TRBJ2-1; the D gene is possibly TRBD1 (5 bases). CDR3 length: 14 amino acids. V lost 4 bases, J lost 6 bases, and 13 bases lay in between. Germline CDR1 reads LGHDT; CDR2 reads YNNKEL (reference sequence). The CDR3 DNA is TGTGCCAGCAGCCCGATAGGGGCCTTCAATGAGCAGTTCTTC. Translation: CASSPIGAFNEQFF.

The J gene is TRBJ2-7, the V gene TRBV7-2; D is unresolved. Trimming took off 1 base at V and 3 bases at J, with 16 bases between the two ends. The CDR3 extends over 16 amino acids. Germline CDR1 is SGHTA and CDR2 is FQGNSA. The CDR3 DNA reads as TGTGCCAGCAGCTTAGGTCCCTCCGGCAACAACTACGAGCAGTACTTC. Translating gives CASSLGPSGNNYEQYF.

This clonotype was detected only a few times. This rearrangement joins TRBV4-2 to TRBJ2-3, with 14 bases fitting TRBD2. J was trimmed by 7 bases and V by 0 bases; bases with no gene match: 12. CDR3 size: 19 residues. Germline V CDR1 and CDR2: LGHNA, YNFKEQ. The CDR3, as DNA: TGTGCCAGCAGCCAAGAGGAAGGCAGGACTAGCGGGGGGATTAATACGCAGTATTTT. Protein: CASSQEEGRTSGGINTQYF.